This TCR beta chain was identified during a study of blood T cell repertoires in COVID-19. Study-wide background: Collection of acute and convalescent COVID-19 samples took place in the United States, Italy and Spain. T cells, B-cell-depleted T cells, or PBMCs supplied cDNA or gDNA.

With V trimmed by 4 bases and J by 5 bases, 4 bases remained unmatched. Germline V gene data show CDR1 as SNHLY and CDR2 as FYNNEI. CDR3 length: 14 amino acids. In its sample, this clone was seen once. The authors' processing: Nucleated cell number was recorded as an estimate derived from reference gene primer amplification. The method was immunoSEQ multiplex PCR; TCRdb's version includes in-frame clones alone and lacks a portion of them. The V and J calls and clone size come from that table; D and trimming were worked out from the DNA. The data contain 65,000 to 70,000 clones, roughly 80% of them singletons.

The chain links TRBV2 to TRBJ1-4, with 7 bases identical to TRBD1. This clonotype was obtained from a human donor in a cohort sampled during active COVID-19. Source material: peripheral blood. The CDR3 here is CASSGDSRNEKLFF. Written as DNA, the CDR3 is TGTGCCAGCAGTGGGGACAGCAGGAATGAAAAACTGTTTTTT.